This TCR beta chain came from a study of blood T cells in healthy people across ages. The use of a sample-barcoded 5' primer and a J-beta primer mix characterized a second PCR of roughly 6 to 11 cycles. MiXCR, applied by TCRdb to the 5' RACE reads, yields one record per CDR3 protein. There are almost 550,000 distinct CDR3 sequences in the sample; around 24% occur only once, and 8.5% to 9.5% lies in the top ten. CDR1 is MNHNY, CDR2 SVGAGI, per germline (reference sequence). This CDR3 is 14 amino acids long. The V segment lost 2 bases and the J segment 7 bases; nucleotides outside the gene matches: 5. These data are also associated with another study on T cells of mothers and their children. That paper states: Both sample barcodes and 2-4 random nucleotides came from the M1S primer of the second PCR.

What was sequenced was blood. This receptor was identified in a boy younger than 18 in good health. This rearrangement joins TRBV6-6 to TRBJ2-4; 7 positions agree with TRBD2. The CDR3 DNA follows: TGTGCCAGCAGTTACCGGGGGGACCCGAACATTCAGTACTTC. It translates to CASSYRGDPNIQYF.